The 29 T cell receptor beta chains below come from one sample, sequenced in a study of blood T cells in healthy people across ages. A sample-barcoded 5' primer and a J-beta primer mix were used in a second PCR of roughly 6 to 11 cycles. MiXCR, applied by TCRdb to the 5' RACE reads, yields one record per CDR3 protein. The table records 800,000 to 1,300,000 distinct CDR3 sequences, around 25% of them present only once. The sample was also linked to a second study, of T cells of mothers and their children.

The sequenced sample consisted of blood. The receptors were gathered from a girl aged 2 to 10 in good health.

The chain links TRBV7-9 to TRBJ1-6; TRBD1 aligns across 8 bases. Germline lookup yields CDR1 SEHNR and CDR2 FQNEAQ (reference sequence). The CDR3 loop spans 16 amino acids. Trimming took 3 bases from V and 6 from J; bases not matched to a gene: 7. The CDR3 loop reads CASSFYRTGGNSPLHF. DNA of the CDR3: TGTGCCAGCAGCTTTTACAGAACAGGGGGTAATTCACCCCTCCACTTT. Full variable domain (missing parts from reference TRBV7-9 and TRBJ1-6): DTGVSQNPRHKITKRGQNVTFRCDPISEHNRLYWYRQTLGQGPEFLTYFQNEAQLEKSRLLSDRFSAERPKGSFSTLEIQRTEQGDSAMYLCASSFYRTGGNSPLHFGNGTRLTVT.

This clonotype was recorded a few times. The chain has TRBV28 and TRBJ1-2; D remains unclear. This CDR3 is built from 12 residues. Germline assignment: CDR1 MDHEN and CDR2 SYDVKM. Trimming shortened V by 8 bases and J by 7 bases, and 14 bases separated the two germline ends. The DNA for the CDR3 is TGTGCCAGCGAAAACAGCTGGAGTGGCTACACCTTC. This translates into CASENSWSGYTF.

CDR3 bases: TGTGCCAGCAGCCAGAGGGGTACGCAGTATTTT. It is translated as CASSQRGTQYF. This chain uses TRBV3-1 with TRBJ2-3; D may match TRBD1 or TRBD2 (5 bases each). Germline V CDR1 and CDR2: LGHDT, YNNKEL (reference sequence). Trimming removed 3 bases from V and 8 bases from J, with 6 bases in between. This CDR3 comprises 11 residues.

The rearrangement joins TRBV29-1 to TRBJ2-5, with D unclear. The CDR3 runs 13 residues. Germline CDR1 reads SQVTM; CDR2 reads ANQGSEA. V lost 4 bases to trimming and J lost 0 bases, with 9 bases between them. The CDR3 DNA is TGCAGCGTTGTTGGGATGTACCAAGAGACCCAGTACTTC. Amino acid sequence: CSVVGMYQETQYF.

The rearrangement links TRBV29-1 to TRBJ2-5; the D gene is possibly TRBD2 (7 bases). Germline CDR1 SQVTM, CDR2 ANQGSEA. The CDR3 contains 13 residues. The germline V and J ends were trimmed by 4 bases and 3 bases, with 12 bases remaining between them. CDR3 DNA sequence: TGCAGCGTTGCTGGGGGGGGCGAAGAGACCCAGTACTTC. Translated: CSVAGGGEETQYF. Looking up the rest from reference TRBV29-1 and TRBJ2-5 gives the full variable domain: SAVISQKPSRDICQRGTSLTIQCQVDSQVTMMFWYRQQPGQSLTLIATANQGSEATYESGFVIDKFPISRPNLTFSTLTVSNMSPEDSSIYLCSVAGGGEETQYFGPGTRLLVL.

V gene TRBV4-3 combines with J gene TRBJ1-2; 7 bases align to TRBD1. Germline V gives CDR1 LGHNA, CDR2 YSLEER. The CDR3 is made up of 15 amino acids. V shed 4 bases, J shed 3 bases, and the junction held 8 bases outside the gene matches. CDR3 residues: CASSLEPGQHYGYTF. CDR3 DNA: TGCGCCAGCAGCCTAGAACCGGGACAGCACTATGGCTACACCTTC.

This clonotype has just a few counts. The chain links TRBV29-1 to TRBJ2-5; D is possibly TRBD1 (5 bases). This CDR3 has 12 amino acids. With 5 bases removed from V and 2 bases from J, the gap between germline ends came to 9 bases. Looked up from germline, CDR1 is SQVTM and CDR2 is ANQGSEA. In DNA, the CDR3 is TGCAGCGTTATGACAGAGCAAGAGACCCAGTACTTC. Translated: CSVMTEQETQYF.

The rearrangement links TRBV5-1 to TRBJ2-5; D assignment may be TRBD1 or TRBD2 (5 bases each). Germline CDR1 is SGHRS and CDR2 is YFSETQ. V lost 2 bases and J 7 bases, leaving 12 bases between the germline ends. The CDR3 is 13 amino acids. CDR3: CASSFFPGTTQYF. The CDR3 DNA reads as TGCGCCAGCAGCTTTTTTCCCGGGACGACCCAGTACTTC.

The V gene is TRBV5-1, the J gene TRBJ2-3, with 8 bases fitting TRBD1. CDR1 is SGHRS and CDR2 is YFSETQ in the germline V gene. Trimming removed 2 bases from V and 2 bases from J; junction bases left unmatched: 4. The CDR3 is 15 residues long. DNA of the CDR3: TGCGCCAGCAGCTTCCGGGACAGGTCCACAGATACGCAGTATTTT. It encodes CASSFRDRSTDTQYF.

This clonotype showed up just a few times. CDR3 sequence (DNA): TGTGCCAGCAGCCCCTCTAGCGGGGAGGGGTCTGGGGCCAACGTCCTGACTTTC. Encoded protein: CASSPSSGEGSGANVLTF. This sequence joins TRBV13 and TRBJ2-6, with 9 bases fitting TRBD2. CDR1 PRHDT and CDR2 FYEKMQ come from the germline V gene (reference sequence). The CDR3 consists of 18 residues. After removal of 5 bases from V and 1 base from J, the junction contained 9 bases not matched to a gene.

This clonotype has a handful of counts. The genes are TRBV4-1 and TRBJ2-1, with no clear D. The V end lost 4 bases, the J end lost 4 bases, and 14 bases lay between the germline ends. From germline, CDR1 is MGHRA and CDR2 YSYEKL. The CDR3 runs to 15 residues. CDR3: CASSLLGNKYNEQFF. Here the CDR3 DNA reads TGCGCCAGCAGCCTCCTAGGGAACAAATACAATGAGCAGTTCTTC.

This clonotype occurred a few times. The chain recombines TRBV3-1 with TRBJ2-1; D call uncertain. The V end was cut by 3 bases, the J end by 14 bases, with 11 bases between. Germline V CDR1 and CDR2: LGHDT, YNNKEL (reference sequence). This CDR3 has 11 amino acids. The CDR3 bases are TGTGCCAGCAGCCACGGTCCGGTCGAGTTCTTC. It specifies CASSHGPVEFF.

J is TRBJ2-1 and V is TRBV11-1; 8 bases fit TRBD1. After removal of 4 bases from V and 0 bases from J, the junction contained 5 bases not matched to a gene. CDR3 length: 16 residues. Per germline, CDR1 SGHAT and CDR2 FQDESV (reference sequence). The DNA for the CDR3 is TGTGCCAGCAGCTATAACAGGGGGAGCTCCTACAATGAGCAGTTCTTC. It encodes CASSYNRGSSYNEQFF.

With regard to this clonotype: One junction end disagrees with the germline gene, perhaps due to a read error. This chain joins TRBV12-3 or TRBV12-4 and TRBJ1-1, with D tentatively TRBD1 (5 bases). The CDR3 covers 14 residues. The CDR3 reads CACSLGAGRAEAFF. Here the CDR3 DNA reads TGTGCCTGCAGTTTAGGGGCGGGTCGAGCTGAAGCTTTCTTT.

The V and J genes are TRBV10-2 and TRBJ1-1; D remains unclear. The V and J ends lost 1 base and 1 base respectively, with 7 bases between them. This CDR3 spans 14 amino acids. Germline loops: CDR1 WSHSY, CDR2 SAAADI. In DNA, the CDR3 is TGCGCCAGCAGTGAGTTTCCGAAGAACACTGAAGCTTTCTTT. Translated, it gives CASSEFPKNTEAFF.

The V and J genes are TRBV20-1 and TRBJ2-3; TRBD2 is a possible D gene (6 bases). In germline, CDR1 is DFQATT, CDR2 SNEGSKA (reference sequence). This CDR3 contains 16 residues. With 3 bases removed from V and 3 bases from J, the gap between germline ends came to 19 bases. The CDR3 region has the DNA TGCAGTGCTAGCGCAAGTACCGGGACTTTAACAGATACGCAGTATTTT. Its translation is CSASASTGTLTDTQYF.

The V call is TRBV5-1, the J call TRBJ1-1; D gene unclear. Germline V gene lookup returns CDR1 SGHRS and CDR2 YFSETQ. CDR3 size: 15 residues. Trimming removed 0 bases from V and 1 base from J, with 10 bases in between. The CDR3 here is CASSLAISGNTEAFF. Written as DNA, the CDR3 is TGCGCCAGCAGCTTGGCCATTTCAGGGAACACTGAAGCTTTCTTT.

This clonotype has only a few counts. The rearrangement joins TRBV2 to TRBJ2-3, with 10 bases fitting TRBD2. With V trimmed by 7 bases and J by 4 bases, 8 bases remained unmatched. Germline V gives CDR1 SNHLY, CDR2 FYNNEI. The CDR3 has 15 amino acids. CDR3 sequence reads: CASMVAGGSADTQYF. The CDR3 DNA sequence: TGTGCCAGCATGGTAGCGGGAGGTTCCGCAGATACGCAGTATTTT.

The V call is TRBV3-1, the J call TRBJ2-3; the D gene is possibly TRBD2 (5 bases). Per germline, CDR1 LGHDT and CDR2 YNNKEL (reference sequence). This CDR3 has 16 amino acids. The germline V and J ends were trimmed by 7 bases and 3 bases, with 20 bases remaining between them. The CDR3 region is CASTKGPSGYTDTQYF. CDR3 bases: TGTGCCAGCACCAAGGGTCCCTCGGGGTATACAGATACGCAGTATTTT.

The V and J genes are TRBV7-2 and TRBJ2-3, with 12 bases aligning to TRBD2. The trim removed 4 bases at V and 5 bases at J, leaving 7 bases unmatched. Per germline, CDR1 SGHTA and CDR2 FQGNSA. CDR3 length equals 16 residues. Here the CDR3 DNA reads TGTGCCAGCAGCTCCCAGACTAGCGGGGGCTTAGATACGCAGTATTTT. Translating gives CASSSQTSGGLDTQYF.

The chain is built from TRBV7-2 and TRBJ1-6; no reliable D call. Between the trimmed V and J ends, which lost 2 bases and 0 bases, there was a span of 8 bases. Germline V gene data show CDR1 as SGHTA and CDR2 as FQGNSA. The CDR3 is made up of 16 amino acids. CDR3 in DNA: TGTGCCAGCAGCTTAAAGGGAGGCTCCTATAATTCACCCCTCCACTTT. This sequence encodes CASSLKGGSYNSPLHF.

This chain connects TRBV5-1 to TRBJ2-7; D is possibly TRBD2 (6 bases). V lost 1 base and J 1 base, leaving 15 bases between the germline ends. Germline V gene lookup returns CDR1 SGHRS and CDR2 YFSETQ. This CDR3 is 16 amino acids long. Written as DNA, the CDR3 is TGCGCCAGCAGCTTGCGTGCCGGGAGTGAGTCCTACGAGCAGTACTTC. This gives the protein CASSLRAGSESYEQYF.

This clonotype was counted between two and nine times. The chain couples TRBV27 to TRBJ1-1; D is uncertain. Germline V gene lookup returns CDR1 MNHEY and CDR2 SMNVEV (reference sequence). V was clipped by 8 bases and J by 4 bases, with 11 bases between them. The CDR3 length is 12 residues. CDR3 nucleotides: TGTGCCAGCTACGGAAGCCTCACTGAAGCTTTCTTT. This gives the protein CASYGSLTEAFF.

V and J are TRBV7-9 and TRBJ2-1; 10 bases fit TRBD1. The CDR3 consists of 16 residues. Germline V gene data show CDR1 as SEHNR and CDR2 as FQNEAQ (reference sequence). Losses at the gene ends were 8 bases for V and 2 bases for J; bases not matched to a gene: 9. The CDR3 DNA is TGTGCCAGCGGGCCCTCCGGGACAGGGGCCTACAATGAGCAGTTCTTC. It encodes CASGPSGTGAYNEQFF.

The CDR3 DNA reads TGTGCCAGCAGTTTAAGGTACGCCAGTCGCGTCGACGAGCAGTACTTC. The encoded protein is CASSLRYASRVDEQYF. The V and J genes are TRBV27 and TRBJ2-5; D is undetermined. The J call is in doubt because the DNA end fits TRBJ2-7 better. Germline values: CDR1 MNHEY, CDR2 SMNVEV (reference sequence). This CDR3 spans 16 amino acids.

This clonotype was counted between two and nine times. The genes are TRBV29-1 and TRBJ2-4, with D hard to call. The CDR3 consists of 14 residues. Germline-derived CDR1 and CDR2 are SQVTM and ANQGSEA. Trimming took 5 bases from V and 11 from J, leaving 22 bases between them. DNA of the CDR3: TGCAGCGTTTACTTTGAGGTGGCAGAACCGGTTCAGTACTTC. Residues: CSVYFEVAEPVQYF. Full variable domain (missing parts from reference TRBV29-1 and TRBJ2-4): SAVISQKPSRDICQRGTSLTIQCQVDSQVTMMFWYRQQPGQSLTLIATANQGSEATYESGFVIDKFPISRPNLTFSTLTVSNMSPEDSSIYLCSVYFEVAEPVQYFGAGTRLSVL.

The chain couples TRBV24-1 to TRBJ2-3; D is possibly TRBD1 (6 bases). The germline CDR1 and CDR2 sequences are KGHDR and SFDVKD. The CDR3 is 13 residues long. The V end lost 12 bases, the J end lost 0 bases, and 12 bases lay between the germline ends. The CDR3 sequence is CAAGVSSTDTQYF. The CDR3 bases are TGTGCCGCAGGGGTGTCTAGCACAGATACGCAGTATTTT.

With regard to this clonotype: The junction shows a germline mismatch at one end, possibly a read error. The chain recombines TRBV19 with TRBJ1-3; D gene unclear. From germline, CDR1 is LNHDA and CDR2 SQIVND (reference sequence). The CDR3 is 15 amino acids. The CDR3 region is CTSSIGEQPGNTIYF. The CDR3 DNA is TGTACCAGTAGTATTGGCGAACAGCCAGGAAACACCATATATTTT.

The sample holds one count of this clonotype. The V call is TRBV29-1, the J call TRBJ1-2; D is uncertain. The CDR3 runs to 13 residues. Between the trimmed V and J ends, which lost 0 bases and 6 bases, there was a span of 11 bases. Germline V lookup: CDR1 SQVTM, CDR2 ANQGSEA. CDR3: CSVEESPGDGYTF. In DNA form, the CDR3 reads TGCAGCGTTGAAGAAAGCCCGGGCGATGGCTACACCTTC.